By share, the clone carrying this TCR beta chain ranks as medium-sized (0.01 to 0.1%). With the library built for alpha chains, this beta chain is off target and its frequency is not meaningful. One entry per CDR3 protein results from TCRdb running MiXCR on the 5' RACE reads. Here the sample spans approximately 10,000 distinct CDR3 sequences, approximately 3.9% being singletons. This sample's time point: blood taken at disease recurrence. No cell sorting; template was whole RNA from tumor, lung tissue or PBMC. These data come from a study of spatial heterogeneity in lung cancer. Per germline, CDR1 SGHVS and CDR2 FNYEAQ. Trimming cost V 6 bases and J 6 bases, with 12 bases left between them. This CDR3 region has 13 residues.

The sample here was PBMCs, taken at recurrence. The clonotype comes from a female donor with early-stage non-small cell lung cancer. The chain carries TRBV7-6 and TRBJ2-1, with D perhaps TRBD1 or TRBD2 (6 bases each). This CDR3 reads CASSKGGLNEQFF. The CDR3 DNA sequence: TGTGCCAGCAGTAAGGGGGGTCTCAATGAGCAGTTCTTC.